The 27 T cell receptor beta chains reported below all come from one sample, sequenced in a study of blood T cell repertoires in COVID-19. TCRdb's table, derived via immunoSEQ multiplex PCR, lists solely in-frame clones and lacks some. The sample records around 100,000 clones, about 80% being singletons. Sequencing was done on a sample of peripheral blood. Receptors originate from a man aged 65 to 85 with active or convalescent COVID-19.

CDR3 in DNA: TGTGCCACCACTGGGGGCAAAGGGGATACGCAGTATTTT. Translated, it gives CATTGGKGDTQYF. The rearrangement links TRBV24-1 to TRBJ2-3; D is perhaps TRBD1 (6 bases). CDR1 is KGHDR, CDR2 SFDVKD, per germline. The CDR3 has 13 amino acids. V lost 8 bases, J lost 6 bases, and 14 bases lay in between.

V gene TRBV23-1 combines with J gene TRBJ2-7, with D possibly TRBD1 on 6 matching bases. TRBV23-1 is flagged as an ORF with uncertain function. The ends were cut back, 1 base at V and 7 bases at J, with 20 bases in the middle. The CDR3 length is 16 residues. As DNA, the CDR3 is TGCGCCAGCAGTCAATTCGACCTCCGGGACACCGTGGAGCAGTACTTC. Translating gives CASSQFDLRDTVEQYF.

V gene TRBV7-3 combines with J gene TRBJ2-6, with D perhaps TRBD2 (5 bases). The V and J ends lost 0 bases and 2 bases respectively, with 11 bases between them. Germline assignment: CDR1 SGHTA and CDR2 FQGTGA. The CDR3 is 17 residues long. The CDR3 here is CASSLTGGGAGANVLTF. CDR3 bases: TGTGCCAGCAGCTTAACAGGTGGAGGCGCTGGGGCCAACGTCCTGACTTTC.

J is TRBJ1-6 and V is TRBV19; 12 bases match TRBD1. With 6 bases clipped from V and 10 bases from J, the junction kept 10 bases outside the gene matches. CDR3 length: 16 amino acids. Germline assignment: CDR1 LNHDA and CDR2 SQIVND (reference sequence). The CDR3 nucleotides are TGTGCCAGTAGCCTGGAGGGACAGGGGGCTTGGTCACCCCTCCACTTT. It codes for CASSLEGQGAWSPLHF.

The rearrangement joins TRBV25-1 to TRBJ2-7; TRBD2 aligns across 7 bases. This CDR3 is 14 amino acids long. V lost 5 bases and J lost 7; bases outside the gene matches: 11. Germline CDR1 MGHDK, CDR2 SYGVNS. The CDR3, as DNA: TGTGCCAGCAGTTTTCCGGGACTAACGTGGGAGCAGTACTTC. Its protein is CASSFPGLTWEQYF.

The chain recombines TRBV2 with TRBJ2-7, with D possibly TRBD2 on 7 matching bases. CDR1 is SNHLY, CDR2 FYNNEI, per germline. The V and J ends lost 0 bases and 6 bases respectively, with 12 bases between them. This CDR3 region has 14 residues. The CDR3 loop reads CASSEAAGATEQYF. CDR3 coding DNA: TGTGCCAGCAGTGAAGCGGCGGGGGCGACCGAGCAGTACTTC.

The chain employs TRBV25-1 and TRBJ1-5, with 7 positions matching TRBD1. J was trimmed by 0 bases and V by 4 bases; bases with no gene match: 9. The V gene's germline CDR1 is MGHDK and CDR2 SYGVNS. This CDR3 is built from 17 residues. The CDR3 protein is CASSGEDRTSSNQPQHF. Here the CDR3 DNA reads TGTGCCAGCAGTGGAGAGGACAGGACCAGTAGCAATCAGCCCCAGCATTTT.

This clone occurred a few times. This chain links TRBV18 with TRBJ1-1; 8 bases line up with TRBD1. The junction had 8 bases not matched to a gene; V was cut back by 4 bases and J by 7 bases. Germline assignment: CDR1 KGHSH and CDR2 LQKENI. This CDR3 is built from 14 residues. DNA of the CDR3: TGTGCCAGCTCACGCTTACAGGGGGGACTTGAAGCTTTCTTT. Protein: CASSRLQGGLEAFF.

CDR3 sequence reads: CASSLQAVGGTDTQYF. In nucleotides, the CDR3 is TGCGCCAGCAGCTTGCAGGCGGTCGGGGGCACAGATACGCAGTATTTT. The gene calls are TRBV5-1 and TRBJ2-3; tentatively, D is TRBD2 (5 bases). This CDR3 contains 16 residues. CDR1 and CDR2 from the germline V gene are SGHRS and YFSETQ. Trimming shortened V by 1 base and J by 1 base, and 13 bases separated the two germline ends.

The gene calls are TRBV5-1 and TRBJ2-1; D unclear. The length of the CDR3 is 14 residues. Germline lookup yields CDR1 SGHRS and CDR2 YFSETQ. The ends were cut back, 0 bases at V and 0 bases at J, with 4 bases in the middle. CDR3 in amino acids: CASSLGSSYNEQFF. The CDR3 DNA reads as TGCGCCAGCAGCTTGGGCAGCTCCTACAATGAGCAGTTCTTC.

This clone was observed a handful of times. The rearrangement uses TRBV28 and TRBJ1-2; D remains unclear. The CDR3 contains 13 residues. The germline CDR1 and CDR2 sequences are MDHEN and SYDVKM. V lost 5 bases and J lost 5, with 12 bases in between. For the CDR3, the DNA is TGTGCCAGCAGTCCCACTAGGGATTATGGCTACACCTTC. Residues: CASSPTRDYGYTF.

As to this clone: The sample holds other DNA sequences that translate to the same CDR3. V and J are TRBV5-1 and TRBJ1-4; 7 bases map to TRBD1. After removal of 1 base from V and 6 bases from J, the junction contained 0 bases not matched to a gene. Germline V gives CDR1 SGHRS, CDR2 YFSETQ. This CDR3 has 13 residues. CDR3 sequence reads: CASSLTGDEKLFF. The CDR3 DNA follows: TGCGCCAGCAGCTTGACAGGGGATGAAAAACTGTTTTTT.

This chain links TRBV9 with TRBJ2-7; 7 nucleotides match TRBD1. V gave up 0 bases and J gave up 5 bases; unmatched junction bases: 5. This CDR3 has 14 residues. CDR1 and CDR2 (germline): SGDLS, YYNGEE. CDR3 in DNA: TGTGCCAGCAGCGTAGATGGGACAGCGGACGAGCAGTACTTC. Its translation is CASSVDGTADEQYF.

The chain couples TRBV6-5 to TRBJ2-3, with TRBD2 as a possible D gene (6 bases). From germline, CDR1 is MNHEY and CDR2 SVGAGI. This CDR3 comprises 14 residues. The V and J ends lost 6 bases and 10 bases respectively, with 20 bases between them. DNA for the CDR3: TGTGCCAGCAGCGTCAGGACTCCCAGCGGGTCGCAGTATTTT. This encodes CASSVRTPSGSQYF.

This chain connects TRBV4-1 to TRBJ1-2; no definite D call. CDR1 is MGHRA and CDR2 is YSYEKL in the germline V gene. This CDR3 is 13 amino acids long. V lost 1 base to trimming and J lost 5 bases, with 8 bases between them. The CDR3 nucleotides are TGCGCCAGCAGCCAAGGAAGCCGATATGGCTACACCTTC. Translated, it gives CASSQGSRYGYTF.

The rearrangement joins TRBV5-5 to TRBJ2-1, with 7 bases fitting TRBD2. There are 14 residues in the CDR3. The germline V gene has CDR1 SGHKS and CDR2 YYEKEE (reference sequence). With V trimmed by 3 bases and J by 4 bases, 4 bases remained unmatched. CDR3 sequence: CASSSGTIYNEQFF. The CDR3 nucleotides read TGTGCCAGCAGCTCAGGGACTATATACAATGAGCAGTTCTTC.

V is TRBV19 and J is TRBJ2-7, with TRBD1 matching over 9 bases. Germline lookup yields CDR1 LNHDA and CDR2 SQIVND (reference sequence). The length of the CDR3 is 16 residues. The trim removed 7 bases at V and 2 bases at J, leaving 12 bases unmatched. CDR3 protein: CASTGPGTGRTYEQYF. The CDR3 DNA reads TGTGCCAGTACCGGTCCCGGGACAGGGCGTACCTACGAGCAGTACTTC.

V gene TRBV4-3 combines with J gene TRBJ2-2; TRBD1 matches 8 bases. The V segment lost 5 bases and the J segment 6 bases; nucleotides outside the gene matches: 11. The germline gives CDR1 LGHNA, CDR2 YSLEER. CDR3 length: 16 amino acids. The CDR3 here is CASSFTGQESAGELFF. The CDR3 region has the DNA TGCGCCAGCAGCTTCACGGGACAGGAGAGTGCCGGGGAGCTGTTTTTT.

The V gene is TRBV18, the J gene TRBJ2-7; 11 nucleotides line up with TRBD1. The CDR3 contains 14 residues. The V segment lost 0 bases and the J segment 5 bases; nucleotides outside the gene matches: 0. The germline V gene encodes CDR1 KGHSH and CDR2 LQKENI. The CDR3 spells CASSPPGQGDEQYF. The CDR3 DNA follows: TGTGCCAGCTCACCACCGGGACAGGGGGACGAGCAGTACTTC.

The gene calls are TRBV28 and TRBJ2-5; D is unresolved. Germline V gene lookup returns CDR1 MDHEN and CDR2 SYDVKM. This CDR3 spans 13 amino acids. V was pared by 6 bases and J by 5 bases, with 13 bases between. Here the CDR3 reads CASSRPGLETQYF. The CDR3 nucleotides read TGTGCCAGCAGCCGGCCGGGTCTTGAGACCCAGTACTTC. Drawing the rest from reference TRBV28 and TRBJ2-5, the complete variable domain is DVKVTQSSRYLVKRTGEKVFLECVQDMDHENMFWYRQDPGLGLRLIYFSYDVKMKEKGDIPEGYSVSREKKERFSLILESASTNQTSMYLCASSRPGLETQYFGPGTRLLVL.

The rearrangement joins TRBV28 to TRBJ1-2; 9 nucleotides align to TRBD1. Germline lookup yields CDR1 MDHEN and CDR2 SYDVKM. Losses at the gene ends were 4 bases for V and 2 bases for J; bases not matched to a gene: 2. The CDR3 totals 14 residues. The CDR3 DNA follows: TGTGCCAGCAGTTCAGGACAGGGGAACTATGGCTACACCTTC. Its protein product is CASSSGQGNYGYTF.

As DNA, the CDR3 is TGTGCCATCAGCCCTGGGACAGGGTCGTACGAGCAGTACTTC. Its translation is CAISPGTGSYEQYF. The chain combines TRBV10-3 with TRBJ2-7, with 9 positions matching TRBD1. J lost 4 bases, V lost 6 bases, and 7 bases had no gene match. There are 14 residues in the CDR3. CDR1 is ENHRY and CDR2 is SYGVKD in the germline V gene.

The chain couples TRBV15 to TRBJ2-3, with D unclear. V was clipped by 0 bases and J by 0 bases, with 7 bases between them. Germline CDR1 LNHNV, CDR2 YYDKDF (reference sequence). This CDR3 is built from 15 residues. The CDR3 region is CATSREQTSTDTQYF. In DNA form, the CDR3 reads TGTGCCACCAGCAGAGAACAGACGAGCACAGATACGCAGTATTTT.

The chain is built from TRBV6-6 and TRBJ2-1; the D gene is possibly TRBD2 (6 bases). Trimming pared 4 bases from V and 7 bases from J, leaving 17 bases between. Per the germline V gene, CDR1 is MNHNY and CDR2 is SVGAGI (reference sequence). The CDR3 covers 15 residues. CDR3 DNA sequence: TGTGCCAGCAGTTCAAGCGGCCGAAGCGGGAATGAGCAGTTCTTC. Protein: CASSSSGRSGNEQFF.

This chain joins TRBV11-2 and TRBJ1-4; 7 bases map to TRBD1. In germline, CDR1 is SGHAT, CDR2 FQNNGV. J gave up 2 bases and V 0 bases, and 9 bases lay outside the gene matches. This CDR3 contains 18 residues. This CDR3 reads CASSLDLRGHWTNEKLFF. The CDR3 bases are TGTGCCAGCAGCTTAGATTTAAGGGGGCACTGGACTAATGAAAAACTGTTTTTT.

V and J are TRBV10-3 and TRBJ1-2; 9 bases agree with TRBD1. The CDR3 has 13 residues. Germline lookup yields CDR1 ENHRY and CDR2 SYGVKD. Trimming cost V 8 bases and J 8 bases; bases outside gene matches: 9. The CDR3 here is CAIPQDRGLGYTF. In nucleotides, the CDR3 is TGTGCCATCCCTCAGGACAGGGGACTCGGCTACACCTTC.

V usage is TRBV24-1 and J usage is TRBJ1-1; possibly TRBD1 for D (5 bases). V lost 4 bases and J 11 bases, leaving 13 bases between the germline ends. The germline V gene encodes CDR1 KGHDR and CDR2 SFDVKD. This CDR3 has 12 residues. Written as DNA, the CDR3 is TGTGCCACCAGTGAATCCGGGGGGACTGCTTTCTTT. Residues: CATSESGGTAFF.